Each of the 32 T cell receptor beta chains below was sequenced from the same sample in a study of post-analysis software for immune sequencing data. No antigen has been assigned to these receptors. Study-level points and caveats: Patients carried 4 or 5 TRBV segments more frequently than controls did, and TRBV5-6, TRBV5-1 and TRBV20-1 were among them.

Unique molecular identifiers tagged the TCR beta cDNA libraries. TCRdb redid the calling of the PCR reads with MiXCR, one entry per CDR3 protein. The sample records more than 350,000 distinct CDR3 sequences, 30% to 40% being singletons. The source material was blood. These TCRs come from a girl aged 2 to 9 with multiple sclerosis.

The chain recombines TRBV18 with TRBJ2-7; the D call may be TRBD1 or TRBD2 (6 bases each). Germline CDR1 and CDR2: KGHSH and LQKENI. The CDR3 length is 14 residues. Trimming removed 9 bases from V and 3 bases from J, with 18 bases in between. In DNA form, the CDR3 reads TGTGCCAGTTCCACAGGGACTCTCCGCTACGAGCAGTACTTC. It encodes CASSTGTLRYEQYF.

In this sample, this clonotype turned up many times. The V call is TRBV7-9, the J call TRBJ2-5, with D perhaps matching TRBD1 (5 bases). The V end lost 1 base, the J end lost 4 bases, and 13 bases lay between the germline ends. The CDR3 totals 15 residues. Germline CDR1 is SEHNR and CDR2 is FQNEAQ (reference sequence). The CDR3 region has the DNA TGTGCCAGCAGCTTAGGAACTGTAGGGGCAGAGACCCAGTACTTC. Its translation is CASSLGTVGAETQYF.

Only one count was recorded for this clonotype. V is TRBV4-2 and J is TRBJ1-2, with unresolved D. The V and J ends lost 4 bases and 3 bases respectively, with 12 bases between them. The CDR3 runs to 14 residues. CDR1 is LGHNA and CDR2 is YNFKEQ in the germline V gene. In nucleotides, the CDR3 is TGTGCCAGCAGCCTACACGACAAGTACTATGGCTACACCTTC. Encoded protein: CASSLHDKYYGYTF.

The chain is built from TRBV29-1 and TRBJ1-2; D remains ambiguous. Germline CDR1 and CDR2: SQVTM and ANQGSEA. V lost 5 bases and J lost 7, with 14 bases in between. The CDR3 length is 12 residues. The CDR3, as DNA: TGCAGCGTTCCAGCCCGGTGGGGTGGCTACACCTTC. It yields the protein CSVPARWGGYTF.

The gene calls are TRBV5-1 and TRBJ2-4; D remains ambiguous. V was cut by 0 bases and J by 5 bases, with 6 bases left in between. The CDR3 has 13 amino acids. Germline CDR1 and CDR2: SGHRS and YFSETQ. Here the CDR3 DNA reads TGCGCCAGCAGCTTGGGAAGGGAAAACATTCAGTACTTC. Its protein product is CASSLGRENIQYF.

The sample holds a few counts of this clonotype. In DNA, the CDR3 is TGTGCCAGCAGCTCCTCTCGCTCTGGGGCCAACGTCCTGACTTTC. This translates into CASSSSRSGANVLTF. The chain has TRBV9 and TRBJ2-6; D is unclear. The CDR3 is 15 residues long. In germline, CDR1 is SGDLS, CDR2 YYNGEE. V was shortened by 4 bases and J by 0 bases, with 8 bases between the two germline ends.

The V call is TRBV12-3 or TRBV12-4, the J call TRBJ2-3, with 9 bases lining up with TRBD2. This CDR3 spans 16 amino acids. Trimming cost V 3 bases and J 0 bases; bases outside gene matches: 4. As DNA, the CDR3 is TGTGCCAGCAGTTTGACTAGCGGCAGGAGCACAGATACGCAGTATTTT. It is translated as CASSLTSGRSTDTQYF.

The V and J genes are TRBV25-1 and TRBJ2-7, with TRBD1 identical over 7 bases. Germline trimming cut 0 bases from V and 6 bases from J; bases unmatched to any gene: 17. There are 18 residues in the CDR3. Germline V CDR1 and CDR2: MGHDK, SYGVNS. CDR3 in amino acids: CASSEYITTGSGAAEQYF. The CDR3 bases are TGTGCCAGCAGTGAATATATAACGACAGGGTCTGGAGCCGCCGAGCAGTACTTC.

The rearrangement joins TRBV5-6 to TRBJ1-5, with D perhaps matching TRBD1 (5 bases). This CDR3 is 14 amino acids long. Germline loops: CDR1 SGHDT, CDR2 YYEEEE. V shed 5 bases and J shed 1 base, with 10 bases lying between them. DNA for the CDR3: TGTGCCAGCAGGTTTAGGGGAAGCAATCAGCCCCAGCATTTT. Amino acid sequence: CASRFRGSNQPQHF.

This clonotype was recorded a few times. The chain is built from TRBV6-1 and TRBJ2-4; 10 bases map to TRBD2. This CDR3 region has 15 residues. Germline V gene lookup returns CDR1 MNHNS and CDR2 SASEGT. J was trimmed by 6 bases and V by 4 bases; bases with no gene match: 6. The chain's CDR3 is CASSVERGGLNIQYF. Here the CDR3 DNA reads TGTGCCAGCAGTGTAGAGCGGGGGGGCTTAAACATTCAGTACTTC.

The J gene is TRBJ2-4, the V gene TRBV5-1; 8 bases agree with TRBD1. The CDR3 spans 16 residues. Germline CDR1 SGHRS, CDR2 YFSETQ. The V gene end was trimmed by 4 bases and the J gene end by 1 base; junction bases not matched to a gene: 7. The CDR3 DNA reads TGCGCCAGCAGCCCTCAGGGGGCGCCGGCCAAAAACATTCAGTACTTC. This encodes CASSPQGAPAKNIQYF.

This clonotype was detected a few times. The genes are TRBV9 and TRBJ2-7, with 8 bases that match TRBD2. The CDR3 has 13 residues. J was trimmed by 7 bases and V by 5 bases; bases with no gene match: 8. Germline V gene data show CDR1 as SGDLS and CDR2 as YYNGEE. The CDR3 loop reads CASSPGGLVEQYF. The CDR3 nucleotides are TGTGCCAGCAGTCCGGGGGGGCTCGTTGAGCAGTACTTC.

V and J are TRBV20-1 and TRBJ1-5; weak D call: TRBD1 (6 bases). The V gene's germline CDR1 is DFQATT and CDR2 SNEGSKA (reference sequence). Trimming pared 6 bases from V and 2 bases from J, leaving 17 bases between. This CDR3 has 15 residues. CDR3 in amino acids: CSAPGGQGGNQPQHF. CDR3 DNA: TGCAGTGCGCCGGGGGGGCAGGGAGGCAATCAGCCCCAGCATTTT.

This clonotype was seen only once. The chain is built from TRBV7-9 and TRBJ2-5, with 10 bases lining up with TRBD1. Trimming cost V 4 bases and J 6 bases; bases outside gene matches: 5. Germline CDR1 reads SEHNR; CDR2 reads FQNEAQ (reference sequence). This CDR3 contains 14 residues. CDR3 coding DNA: TGTGCCAGCAGCTCGGGACAGGGGTGGCAGACCCAGTACTTC. Its protein is CASSSGQGWQTQYF. The full variable domain, with the rest looked up from reference TRBV7-9 and TRBJ2-5, is DTGVSQNPRHKITKRGQNVTFRCDPISEHNRLYWYRQTLGQGPEFLTYFQNEAQLEKSRLLSDRFSAERPKGSFSTLEIQRTEQGDSAMYLCASSSGQGWQTQYFGPGTRLLVL.

This clonotype was recorded at least ten times. This chain links TRBV7-2 with TRBJ2-5, with D maybe TRBD2 (6 bases). The V end was cut by 2 bases, the J end by 2 bases, with 12 bases between. CDR3 length: 15 residues. Germline V gene sequence: CDR1 SGHTA, CDR2 FQGNSA. CDR3 in amino acids: CASSLSGTRQETQYF. CDR3 coding DNA: TGTGCCAGCAGCTTATCCGGGACTCGACAAGAGACCCAGTACTTC.

In this sample, this clonotype turned up a few times. The chain couples TRBV11-2 to TRBJ2-3; 16 bases align to TRBD2. Germline trimming cut 4 bases from V and 1 base from J; bases unmatched to any gene: 8. In germline, CDR1 is SGHAT, CDR2 FQNNGV. CDR3 length equals 19 residues. For the CDR3, the DNA is TGTGCCAGCAGCTCCCCCGGGACTAGCGGGAGGGCTGGCACAGATACGCAGTATTTT. This encodes CASSSPGTSGRAGTDTQYF. The whole variable domain, remainder taken from reference TRBV11-2 and TRBJ2-3, is EAGVAQSPRYKIIEKRQSVAFWCNPISGHATLYWYQQILGQGPKLLIQFQNNGVVDDSQLPKDRFSAERLKGVDSTLKIQPAKLEDSAVYLCASSSPGTSGRAGTDTQYFGPGTRLTVL.

The chain carries TRBV19 and TRBJ1-2; TRBD1 might be the D (6 bases). Germline lookup yields CDR1 LNHDA and CDR2 SQIVND (reference sequence). The CDR3 has 15 residues. V was cut by 5 bases and J by 0 bases, with 13 bases left in between. The CDR3 region is CASSFRDKTNYGYTF. The CDR3 DNA reads as TGTGCCAGTAGTTTCCGGGACAAAACTAACTATGGCTACACCTTC.

This clonotype has more than one count but fewer than ten. This sequence joins TRBV13 and TRBJ1-1, with D hard to call. Germline values: CDR1 PRHDT, CDR2 FYEKMQ (reference sequence). This CDR3 spans 11 amino acids. Trimming removed 5 bases from V and 7 bases from J, with 8 bases in between. The CDR3 loop reads CASSNQVEAFF. The CDR3 region has the DNA TGTGCCAGCAGCAACCAAGTTGAAGCTTTCTTT.

The chain has TRBV28 and TRBJ2-2; the D is unclear. Germline V gene data show CDR1 as MDHEN and CDR2 as SYDVKM. V shed 5 bases and J shed 3 bases, with 13 bases lying between them. The CDR3 extends over 15 amino acids. Here the CDR3 reads CASSLEGRDTGELFF. In DNA form, the CDR3 reads TGTGCCAGCAGTCTGGAAGGACGGGACACCGGGGAGCTGTTTTTT.

In this sample, this clonotype turned up a few times. CDR3 protein: CSADRGETQYF. The CDR3 nucleotides are TGCAGTGCTGACAGGGGAGAGACCCAGTACTTC. The V call is TRBV20-1, the J call TRBJ2-5; 8 bases agree with TRBD1. Trimming took 5 bases from V and 4 from J; bases not matched to a gene: 0. The V gene's germline CDR1 is DFQATT and CDR2 SNEGSKA (reference sequence). The CDR3 has 11 residues.

This clonotype has only a few counts. This chain joins TRBV20-1 and TRBJ2-7; TRBD1 might be the D (7 bases). The CDR3 runs to 16 residues. Germline V gene lookup returns CDR1 DFQATT and CDR2 SNEGSKA (reference sequence). Trimming removed 3 bases at V and 0 bases at J, with 18 bases between. CDR3 sequence: CSASFSIQGGSYEQYF. The CDR3 DNA reads TGCAGTGCTAGCTTTAGTATCCAGGGGGGCTCCTACGAGCAGTACTTC.

CDR3 nucleotide sequence: TGCGCCAGTGGCGGCGGGCGTTTGAACACTGAAGCTTTCTTT. Amino acids: CASGGGRLNTEAFF. The chain links TRBV10-2 to TRBJ1-1; D unresolved. CDR3 length equals 14 residues. Germline V CDR1 and CDR2: WSHSY, SAAADI. Deletions cut 9 bases from V and 0 bases from J, with 14 bases between.

This clonotype was seen only a few times. The chain is built from TRBV20-1 and TRBJ1-5; D possibly corresponds to TRBD1 (6 bases). The CDR3 contains 13 residues. V was clipped by 4 bases and J by 3 bases, with 10 bases between them. The germline V gene has CDR1 DFQATT and CDR2 SNEGSKA (reference sequence). The CDR3 protein is CSATGVNNQPQHF. As DNA, the CDR3 is TGCAGTGCTACAGGGGTGAACAATCAGCCCCAGCATTTT.

The chain couples TRBV14 to TRBJ2-1, with D tentatively TRBD1 (6 bases). Trimming cost V 4 bases and J 6 bases, with 10 bases left between them. The length of the CDR3 is 13 residues. In germline, CDR1 is SGHDN, CDR2 FVKESK. This chain's CDR3 is CASSPRDTNEQFF. DNA for the CDR3: TGTGCCAGCAGCCCCCGGGACACCAATGAGCAGTTCTTC.

The V and J genes are TRBV5-5 and TRBJ1-1; D is ambiguous. The germline CDR1 and CDR2 sequences are SGHKS and YYEKEE (reference sequence). Trimming removed 2 bases at V and 0 bases at J, with 11 bases between. There are 15 residues in the CDR3. DNA of the CDR3: TGTGCCAGCAGCTTCTCTCCAGCCATGAACACTGAAGCTTTCTTT. Translated: CASSFSPAMNTEAFF.

This clonotype has a handful of counts. The rearrangement joins TRBV6-1 to TRBJ1-2, with 10 bases that match TRBD1. The trim removed 4 bases at V and 3 bases at J, leaving 14 bases unmatched. This CDR3 is 18 amino acids long. CDR1 is MNHNS, CDR2 SASEGT, per germline. The CDR3 protein is CASSGEPGQGTVDYGYTF. CDR3 coding DNA: TGTGCCAGCAGTGGAGAGCCGGGACAGGGGACCGTTGACTATGGCTACACCTTC.

The rearrangement links TRBV3-1 to TRBJ2-4; tentatively, D is TRBD1 (5 bases). The last part of the DNA fits TRBJ2-7 better; the J call may be wrong. The CDR3 consists of 16 residues. The germline V gene has CDR1 LGHDT and CDR2 YNNKEL (reference sequence). CDR3 DNA: TGTGCCAGCAGCCCCAGGGCTCTCCCGGTTGCCTACGAGCAGTACTTC. The encoded protein is CASSPRALPVAYEQYF.

The chain combines TRBV29-1 with TRBJ2-1; the D gene is possibly TRBD1 (5 bases). Germline lookup yields CDR1 SQVTM and CDR2 ANQGSEA. This CDR3 spans 15 amino acids. V was shortened by 7 bases and J by 0 bases, with 16 bases between the two germline ends. CDR3 sequence reads: CSASSDRSSYNEQFF. In DNA form, the CDR3 reads TGCAGCGCCAGCTCCGACAGAAGCTCCTACAATGAGCAGTTCTTC.

The J gene is TRBJ1-5, the V gene TRBV20-1; D ambiguous. The CDR3 spans 15 residues. Germline CDR1 DFQATT, CDR2 SNEGSKA (reference sequence). Trimming shortened V by 3 bases and J by 1 base, and 13 bases separated the two germline ends. The CDR3 protein is CSARLALGSNQPQHF. The CDR3 DNA sequence: TGCAGTGCTAGGCTTGCCCTGGGGAGCAATCAGCCCCAGCATTTT.

CDR3 nucleotides: TGTGCCAGCAGCTTAGTAGGCGCAGGGGATTCCTATGGCTACACCTTC. Its translation: CASSLVGAGDSYGYTF. V and J are TRBV7-9 and TRBJ1-2, with a possible D match to TRBD1 (6 bases). Looked up from germline, CDR1 is SEHNR and CDR2 is FQNEAQ (reference sequence). Deletions cut 1 base from V and 4 bases from J, with 16 bases between. CDR3 size: 16 residues.

A few counts support this clonotype. This chain links TRBV20-1 with TRBJ1-2; D ambiguous. Trimming took 1 base from V and 5 from J, leaving 17 bases between them. The CDR3 covers 15 residues. Germline lookup yields CDR1 DFQATT and CDR2 SNEGSKA (reference sequence). CDR3 bases: TGCAGTGCTAGAGGGGATCGAGCGTTGGCGTATGGCTACACCTTC. Encoded protein: CSARGDRALAYGYTF.

This clonotype is a singleton in its sample. This sequence joins TRBV5-1 and TRBJ1-2; D gene ambiguous. V shed 0 bases and J shed 0 bases, with 9 bases lying between them. CDR1 and CDR2 from the germline V gene are SGHRS and YFSETQ. The CDR3 runs 15 residues. The CDR3 DNA follows: TGCGCCAGCAGCTTGGTATCCGGGCCTAACTATGGCTACACCTTC. As protein: CASSLVSGPNYGYTF.